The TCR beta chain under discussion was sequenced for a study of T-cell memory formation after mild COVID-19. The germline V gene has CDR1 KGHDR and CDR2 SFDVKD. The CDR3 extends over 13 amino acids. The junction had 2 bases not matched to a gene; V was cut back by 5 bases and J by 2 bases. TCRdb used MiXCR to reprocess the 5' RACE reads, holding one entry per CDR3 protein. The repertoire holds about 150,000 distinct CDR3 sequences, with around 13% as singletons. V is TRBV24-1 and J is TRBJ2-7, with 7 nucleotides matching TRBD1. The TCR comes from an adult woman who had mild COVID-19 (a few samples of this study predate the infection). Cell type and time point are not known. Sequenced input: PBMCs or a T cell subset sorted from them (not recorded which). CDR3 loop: CATSGTGTYEQYF. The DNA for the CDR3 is TGTGCCACCAGTGGGACAGGCACCTACGAGCAGTACTTC.